The clone carrying this T cell receptor (beta chain) has a handful of counts. Its antigen is unknown. These data come from a study of T cells in Graves' hyperthyroidism and ophthalmopathy. The study, taken as a whole, reports: Ophthalmopathy was identified by the model a median about 6.8 months ahead of onset.

The TCR beta CDR3 regions underwent amplification using RNA transcripts as the source. First-round RT-PCR with HTBI primers amplified the TCR CDR3 region. TCRdb independently ran MiXCR on the multiplex PCR reads; one entry per CDR3 protein. This sample has 560,000 or so distinct CDR3 sequences, with less than 20% found just once. V gave up 3 bases and J gave up 4 bases; unmatched junction bases: 4. In germline, CDR1 is DFQATT, CDR2 SNEGSKA (reference sequence). This CDR3 contains 15 residues. Uncontrolled infection, other autoimmune disease, pregnancy or lactation disqualified patients from enrolment. Diagnoses used clinical symptoms, serum thyroxine and TRAb, thyroid ultrasound and orbital computed tomography. Cells are PBMCs isolated from around 9.4 ml of fresh blood.

J is TRBJ2-2 and V is TRBV20-1; 11 bases match TRBD1. This clonotype was sampled from a man between 40 and 49 years old with Graves' ophthalmopathy. Source material: blood. CDR3 nucleotide sequence: TGCAGTGCTAGGGGGACAGGGGGGAGCACCGGGGAGCTGTTTTTT. Encoded protein: CSARGTGGSTGELFF.